Below, 5 T cell receptor beta chains from the same sample are listed, as sequenced in a study of blood T cell repertoires in COVID-19. The data were produced by immunoSEQ multiplex PCR, yet TCRdb's version contains in-frame clones alone and is incomplete. The sample gives fewer than 250,000 clones, 83% of which show up once; approximately 4% is in the top ten. What was sequenced was PBMCs or T cells enriched from blood (not recorded which). The receptor source for this set is a woman aged 40 to 50 who had been exposed to COVID-19.

The chain couples TRBV7-2 to TRBJ2-7, with 8 bases aligning to TRBD2. Per germline, CDR1 SGHTA and CDR2 FQGNSA. The CDR3 spans 14 residues. Trimming removed 5 bases from V and 3 bases from J; junction bases left unmatched: 6. CDR3 in DNA: TGTGCCAGCAGCCTCTCCGGGACTAGCTACGAGCAGTACTTC. Protein product: CASSLSGTSYEQYF.

The chain links TRBV5-1 to TRBJ1-2, with 7 nucleotides matching TRBD1. CDR3 length equals 14 residues. Germline values: CDR1 SGHRS, CDR2 YFSETQ. After removal of 3 bases from V and 6 bases from J, the junction contained 8 bases not matched to a gene. CDR3 amino acids: CASSSDRVGNGYTF. In DNA, the CDR3 is TGCGCCAGCAGCTCAGACAGGGTTGGGAATGGCTACACCTTC.

This sequence joins TRBV19 and TRBJ1-1; D possibly corresponds to TRBD1 (5 bases). V lost 7 bases and J lost 8, with 17 bases in between. Germline lookup yields CDR1 LNHDA and CDR2 SQIVND (reference sequence). CDR3 length equals 13 residues. This CDR3 is CASITRGGREAFF. DNA for the CDR3: TGTGCCAGTATTACCCGGGGGGGGAGGGAAGCTTTCTTT.

V usage is TRBV2 and J usage is TRBJ1-3, with 10 bases identical to TRBD1. The CDR3 loop spans 15 amino acids. V gave up 7 bases and J gave up 3 bases; unmatched junction bases: 6. Looked up from germline, CDR1 is SNHLY and CDR2 is FYNNEI. CDR3 nucleotide sequence: TGTGCCAGCACTACGGACAGGGGGATTGGAAACACCATATATTTT. Its translation: CASTTDRGIGNTIYF.

The chain links TRBV7-2 to TRBJ1-3; 8 nucleotides line up with TRBD1. CDR1 is SGHTA and CDR2 is FQGNSA in the germline V gene. This CDR3 contains 17 residues. V lost 5 bases, J lost 2 bases, and 11 bases stayed unmatched. The CDR3 coding sequence is TGTGCCAGCAGCGGCTGGGCAGGGGGCTTCGCTGGAAACACCATATATTTT. Translated, it gives CASSGWAGGFAGNTIYF.